Below, 2 T cell receptor beta chains from the same sample are listed, as sequenced in a study of blood T cell repertoires in COVID-19. TCRdb's copy holds only in-frame clones and misses some; the assay was immunoSEQ multiplex PCR. The sample includes about 360,000 clones, about 88% of them seen just once. The sequenced material came from peripheral blood. Receptor source: a woman aged 55-69 years with COVID-19, enrolled during active disease.

This rearrangement joins TRBV6-5 to TRBJ2-3, with TRBD2 matching over 8 bases. Trimming cost V 7 bases and J 2 bases; bases outside gene matches: 5. CDR1 and CDR2 (germline): MNHEY, SVGAGI. The CDR3 is made up of 14 amino acids. CDR3 bases: TGTGCCAGCAAGGTAGCGGGGAACACAGATACGCAGTATTTT. Translation gives CASKVAGNTDTQYF.

The rearrangement joins TRBV25-1 to TRBJ1-2; tentatively, D is TRBD1 (5 bases). The CDR3 runs 14 residues. In germline, CDR1 is MGHDK, CDR2 SYGVNS. Deletions cut 2 bases from V and 1 base from J, with 8 bases between. The CDR3 spells CASSEIQDNYGYTF. CDR3 in DNA: TGTGCCAGCAGTGAAATACAGGATAACTATGGCTACACCTTC.